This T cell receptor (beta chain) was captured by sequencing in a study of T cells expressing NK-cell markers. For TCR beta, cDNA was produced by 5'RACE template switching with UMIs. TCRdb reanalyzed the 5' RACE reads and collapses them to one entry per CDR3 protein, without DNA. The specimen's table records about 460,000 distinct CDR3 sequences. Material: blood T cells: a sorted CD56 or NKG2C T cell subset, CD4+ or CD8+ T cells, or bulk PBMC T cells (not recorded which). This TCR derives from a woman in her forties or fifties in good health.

CDR3: CASSDNRVTEQFF. The chain carries TRBV2 and TRBJ2-1; the TCRdb D gene call, TRBD1, has no DNA to confirm it. This CDR3 contains 13 residues. Germline lookup yields CDR1 SNHLY and CDR2 FYNNEI.